This section outlines one T cell receptor beta chain sequence together with its context. Its matching antigen is unknown. The entry originates in a study of cytomegalovirus exposure and HLA in healthy donors. Findings of the study overall: Among TCR beta chains, those listed as cytomegalovirus-associated numbered over 150.

The PCR ran on 60 Vbeta and 13 Jbeta primers. The repertoire was sequenced with immunoSEQ multiplex PCR; TCRdb's copy has only in-frame clones and lacks some. There are some 140,000 clones in the sample; roughly 72% occur only once, and 2.1% lies in the top ten. The specimen sequenced was PBMCs. The origin of this receptor is a young man in good health and CMV-seronegative.

The CDR3 here is CASSLDRRTVSTDTQYF. The DNA of the CDR3 is TGTGCCAGCAGCTTAGATAGGAGGACGGTGAGCACAGATACGCAGTATTTT. The chain couples TRBV11-1 to TRBJ2-3; maybe TRBD2 (5 bases). This CDR3 is 17 amino acids long. Germline CDR1 SGHAT, CDR2 FQDESV (reference sequence). Trimming removed 1 base from V and 0 bases from J, with 14 bases in between.